The clone carrying this T cell receptor beta chain was counted a single time. The germline CDR1 and CDR2 sequences are SEHNR and FQNEAQ (reference sequence). The junction had 8 bases not matched to a gene; V was cut back by 5 bases and J by 5 bases. This CDR3 has 14 residues. This specimen comes from a study of blood T cell repertoires in COVID-19. Produced via immunoSEQ multiplex PCR; TCRdb's table is partial and in-frame only. The data show 120,000 to 150,000 clones, 70% to 90% seen once. Sequenced material: peripheral blood. The chain combines TRBV7-9 with TRBJ2-7, with 8 bases identical to TRBD2. The origin of this receptor is a human donor in a cohort sampled during active COVID-19. This CDR3 is CASSRSGSIDEQYF. The CDR3 DNA sequence: TGTGCCAGCAGCCGAAGCGGGAGTATCGACGAGCAGTACTTC.